Sequencing of this TCR beta chain was carried out in a study of shared clonotypes between healthy human individuals. General observations from the study: Generation of non-shared clonotypes was less probable than generation of clonotypes shared by all four donors.

From germline, CDR1 is MNHEY and CDR2 SVGAGI. This CDR3 spans 13 amino acids. The V end was cut by 8 bases, the J end by 0 bases, with 10 bases between. Sequenced by immunoSEQ multiplex PCR; TCRdb stores in-frame clones only, minus some. The sample gives approximately 1.4 million clones, 95% to 99% of which show up once; less than 0.55% is in the top ten. For this clone: Its target is unknown.

This TCR came from a man aged 30 to 45 in good health. The rearrangement uses TRBV6-5 and TRBJ1-2, with D possibly matching TRBD1 (6 bases). Specimen: naive CD4+ T cells sorted from blood. The subset is: CD45RA+ positively selected. The CDR3 DNA reads as TGTGCCAGCGCCCAGGGGACTAACTATGGCTACACCTTC. This gives the protein CASAQGTNYGYTF.